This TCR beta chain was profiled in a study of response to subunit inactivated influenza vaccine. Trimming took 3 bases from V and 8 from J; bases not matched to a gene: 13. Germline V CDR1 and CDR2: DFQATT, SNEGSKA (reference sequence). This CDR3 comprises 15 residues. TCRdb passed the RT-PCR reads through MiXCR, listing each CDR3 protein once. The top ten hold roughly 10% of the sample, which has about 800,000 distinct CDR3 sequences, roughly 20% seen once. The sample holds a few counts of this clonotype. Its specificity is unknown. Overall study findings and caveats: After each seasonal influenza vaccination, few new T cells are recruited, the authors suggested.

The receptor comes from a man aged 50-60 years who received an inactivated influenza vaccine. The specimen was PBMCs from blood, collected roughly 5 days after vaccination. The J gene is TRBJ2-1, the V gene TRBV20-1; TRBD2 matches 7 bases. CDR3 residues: CSASKRSGGSDEQFF. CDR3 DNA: TGCAGTGCTAGTAAGAGATCCGGGGGGAGTGATGAGCAGTTCTTC.